These 24 T cell receptor beta chains were all obtained from the same sample, sequenced in a study of T cells in localized non-small cell lung cancer. Sequenced by immunoSEQ multiplex PCR; TCRdb stores in-frame clones only, minus some. This table has some 130,000 clones, more than 70% appearing once. The input for sequencing was peripheral blood, taken before any cancer treatment. The receptors stem from a female donor of 60 years or more with stage I lung adenocarcinoma.

The table lists this clone with a count of one. This chain uses TRBV11-3 with TRBJ2-7; a possible D gene is TRBD2 (5 bases). CDR1 is SGHNT, CDR2 YENEEA, per germline. The V and J ends lost 1 base and 0 bases respectively, with 10 bases between them. There are 15 residues in the CDR3. Here the CDR3 reads CASSLAAAPSYEQYF. The CDR3, as DNA: TGTGCCAGCAGCTTAGCAGCGGCCCCCTCCTACGAGCAGTACTTC.

This sequence joins TRBV15 and TRBJ2-7, with D hard to call. The CDR3 totals 14 residues. Trimming removed 0 bases at V and 2 bases at J, with 8 bases between. Per the germline V gene, CDR1 is LNHNV and CDR2 is YYDKDF (reference sequence). The CDR3 sequence: CATSRESLAYEQYF. DNA for the CDR3: TGTGCCACCAGCAGAGAGAGTTTAGCCTACGAGCAGTACTTC. The complete variable domain, with remaining parts taken from reference TRBV15 and TRBJ2-7, reads DAMVIQNPRYQVTQFGKPVTLSCSQTLNHNVMYWYQQKSSQAPKLLFHYYDKDFNNEADTPDNFQSRRPNTSFCFLDIRSPGLGDTAMYLCATSRESLAYEQYFGPGTRLTVT.

V and J are TRBV19 and TRBJ1-1; D is unclear. This CDR3 is built from 11 residues. V was shortened by 8 bases and J by 1 base, with 5 bases between the two germline ends. Looked up from germline, CDR1 is LNHDA and CDR2 is SQIVND (reference sequence). CDR3 DNA sequence: TGTGCCAGTCAAGAGAACACTGAAGCTTTCTTT. Amino acids: CASQENTEAFF.

The V call is TRBV7-3, the J call TRBJ2-7; perhaps TRBD2 as D (6 bases). Deletions cut 5 bases from V and 0 bases from J, with 8 bases between. CDR1 is SGHTA, CDR2 FQGTGA, per germline. CDR3 length: 13 amino acids. The CDR3 sequence: CASSVSGSYEQYF. The CDR3 DNA is TGTGCCAGCAGCGTTAGCGGCTCCTACGAGCAGTACTTC.

The chain links TRBV15 to TRBJ2-7, with TRBD2 matching over 8 bases. CDR3 length: 16 residues. Germline V lookup: CDR1 LNHNV, CDR2 YYDKDF (reference sequence). The V segment lost 0 bases and the J segment 5 bases; nucleotides outside the gene matches: 9. For the CDR3, the DNA is TGTGCCACCAGCAGAGACGCGGCGGGAGGTCCCCACGAGCAGTACTTC. It is translated as CATSRDAAGGPHEQYF.

Written as DNA, the CDR3 is TGCGCCAGCAGATTGACGGCGGGCCAAGAGACCCAGTACTTC. It codes for CASRLTAGQETQYF. The chain joins TRBV5-1 to TRBJ2-5; weak D call: TRBD2 (5 bases). Germline values: CDR1 SGHRS, CDR2 YFSETQ. The CDR3 has 14 residues. Trimming removed 5 bases from V and 1 base from J, with 12 bases in between. The full variable domain, with the rest looked up from reference TRBV5-1 and TRBJ2-5, is KAGVTQTPRYLIKTRGQQVTLSCSPISGHRSVSWYQQTPGQGLQFLFEYFSETQRNKGNFPGRFSGRQFSNSRSEMNVSTLELGDSALYLCASRLTAGQETQYFGPGTRLLVL.

V is TRBV5-1 and J is TRBJ2-7, with 7 bases aligning to TRBD2. The V segment lost 4 bases and the J segment 2 bases; nucleotides outside the gene matches: 9. Germline V gives CDR1 SGHRS, CDR2 YFSETQ. The CDR3 is made up of 15 amino acids. Written as DNA, the CDR3 is TGCGCCAGCAGCCCCGGGCTAGCGGCCCCCTACGAGCAGTACTTC. Encoded protein: CASSPGLAAPYEQYF.

The V and J genes are TRBV21-1 and TRBJ2-1; the DNA was not compared with TRBD2, the D call given in the table. TRBV21-1 is a listed pseudogene. The CDR3 contains 18 residues. The CDR3 spells CASSKVRGRTSGSSQQFF. The CDR3 nucleotides read TGTGCCAGCAGCAAAGTTCGCGGTAGGACTAGCGGGAGTTCACAGCAGTTCTTC.

This clone was detected only once. The V gene is TRBV5-5, the J gene TRBJ1-3; D is ambiguous. The V end was cut by 0 bases, the J end by 8 bases, with 9 bases between. This CDR3 is 13 amino acids long. In germline, CDR1 is SGHKS, CDR2 YYEKEE (reference sequence). The CDR3 DNA follows: TGTGCCAGCAGCTTGGCCCCCCCCGACACCATATATTTT. Protein: CASSLAPPDTIYF.

CDR3 sequence (DNA): TGTGCCAGCAGCTCCCGACACCGTCTTGACACCATATATTTT. Encoded protein: CASSSRHRLDTIYF. This chain uses TRBV7-4 with TRBJ1-3; D is ambiguous. Germline V gene lookup returns CDR1 SGHVT and CDR2 SQSDAQ. This CDR3 contains 14 residues. Trimming left V 4 bases short and J 8 bases short, with 15 bases between.

The chain recombines TRBV5-4 with TRBJ2-7; TRBD1 aligns across 10 bases. The CDR3 length is 15 residues. V lost 0 bases to trimming and J lost 4 bases; unmatched junction nucleotides: 4. The V gene's germline CDR1 is SGHNT and CDR2 YYREEE (reference sequence). The CDR3 region has the DNA TGTGCCAGCAGCTTGGCCGGGACAGGGGTATACGAGCAGTACTTC. Residues: CASSLAGTGVYEQYF. Together with reference TRBV5-4 and TRBJ2-7, the CDR3 gives the full variable domain: ETGVTQSPTHLIKTRGQQVTLRCSSQSGHNTVSWYQQALGQGPQFIFQYYREEENGRGNFPPRFSGLQFPNYSSELNVNALELDDSALYLCASSLAGTGVYEQYFGPGTRLTVT.

The CDR3 sequence: CASSSQGESYNEQFF. The CDR3 coding sequence is TGTGCCAGCAGTTCCCAGGGGGAGTCCTACAATGAGCAGTTCTTC. This chain connects TRBV5-4 to TRBJ2-1; 7 positions match TRBD1. Trimming cost V 5 bases and J 1 base; bases outside gene matches: 6. This CDR3 spans 15 amino acids. Germline V gives CDR1 SGHNT, CDR2 YYREEE (reference sequence).

This chain links TRBV6-5 with TRBJ2-5; no clear D gene. Germline CDR1 reads MNHEY; CDR2 reads SVGAGI. The CDR3 loop spans 15 amino acids. V lost 5 bases and J 5 bases, leaving 18 bases between the germline ends. CDR3 DNA sequence: TGTGCCAGCAGTCTGACCCCCGTAGTGGCGGAGACCCAGTACTTC. Its protein is CASSLTPVVAETQYF.

In DNA, the CDR3 is TGCAGCGTTGAAGACGGGGCTTCCACCTACGAGCAGTACTTC. It translates to CSVEDGASTYEQYF. V is TRBV29-1 and J is TRBJ2-7, with D perhaps given as TRBD1 or TRBD2 (5 bases each). CDR1 and CDR2 from the germline V gene are SQVTM and ANQGSEA. This CDR3 is built from 14 residues. Trimming shortened V by 0 bases and J by 2 bases, and 11 bases separated the two germline ends.

The chain carries TRBV28 and TRBJ1-1; 9 nucleotides line up with TRBD1. The CDR3 has 15 amino acids. With V trimmed by 3 bases and J by 6 bases, 8 bases remained unmatched. Per the germline V gene, CDR1 is MDHEN and CDR2 is SYDVKM. CDR3 amino acids: CASSFTDRGVAEAFF. The CDR3 region has the DNA TGTGCCAGCAGTTTTACAGACAGGGGGGTCGCTGAAGCTTTCTTT.

The V gene is TRBV7-9, the J gene TRBJ1-2; D not certain. The V gene's germline CDR1 is SEHNR and CDR2 FQNEAQ (reference sequence). This CDR3 has 13 residues. Trimming removed 5 bases from V and 8 bases from J, with 15 bases in between. In nucleotides, the CDR3 is TGTGCCAGCAGCCCCTCTGGGGATGGCGGCTACACCTTC. Protein product: CASSPSGDGGYTF.

The chain employs TRBV2 and TRBJ2-5, with D possibly TRBD2 on 6 matching bases. Germline V CDR1 and CDR2: SNHLY, FYNNEI. This CDR3 is built from 13 residues. V shed 5 bases and J shed 3 bases, with 10 bases lying between them. The chain's CDR3 is CASSKLAEETQYF. CDR3 nucleotide sequence: TGTGCCAGCAGTAAGTTAGCGGAAGAGACCCAGTACTTC.

The genes are TRBV6-5 and TRBJ1-2; TRBD1 aligns across 8 bases. Germline V lookup: CDR1 MNHEY, CDR2 SVGAGI. CDR3 length: 14 amino acids. Germline trimming cut 6 bases from V and 4 bases from J; bases unmatched to any gene: 7. The CDR3 here is CASRSDRVFYGYTF. The CDR3 DNA sequence: TGTGCCAGCAGGTCGGACAGGGTTTTCTATGGCTACACCTTC.

CDR3 region: CASSQDEPRTGHFTDTQYF. Here the CDR3 DNA reads TGTGCCAGCAGCCAAGATGAGCCCCGGACAGGGCACTTCACAGATACGCAGTATTTT. The chain is built from TRBV14 and TRBJ2-3, with 8 bases aligning to TRBD1. From germline, CDR1 is SGHDN and CDR2 FVKESK. The length of the CDR3 is 19 residues. V was pared by 0 bases and J by 2 bases, with 13 bases of the junction left unmatched.

V gene TRBV6-1 combines with J gene TRBJ2-5; a weak D match, TRBD2 (6 bases). V dropped 2 bases and J dropped 5 bases, with 21 bases sitting between them. Germline V gene data show CDR1 as MNHNS and CDR2 as SASEGT. The CDR3 contains 17 residues. Here the CDR3 DNA reads TGTGCCAGCAGTGAACGGAGTGGCGGGATCGGTGGTGAGACCCAGTACTTC. Protein sequence: CASSERSGGIGGETQYF.

The V and J genes are TRBV23-1 and TRBJ2-5; D is perhaps TRBD1 or TRBD2 (6 bases each). TRBV23-1 is identified as an open reading frame with a role that is uncertain. The V and J ends lost 2 bases and 1 base respectively, with 14 bases between them. There are 16 residues in the CDR3. The CDR3 nucleotides are TGCGCCAGCAGTCAAGGTGCGGGGACACCCCAAGAGACCCAGTACTTC. This gives the protein CASSQGAGTPQETQYF.

With regard to this clone: Other DNA sequences of this sample code for an identical CDR3. V gene TRBV28 combines with J gene TRBJ2-7; D gene unclear. The germline V gene has CDR1 MDHEN and CDR2 SYDVKM. V was cut by 6 bases and J by 2 bases, with 11 bases left in between. The CDR3 consists of 13 residues. Here the CDR3 DNA reads TGTGCCAGCAGCCTGAATAGACCCTACGAGCAGTACTTC. It is translated as CASSLNRPYEQYF.

This rearrangement joins TRBV5-4 to TRBJ2-1; 11 nucleotides align to TRBD2. V lost 0 bases and J lost 3; bases outside the gene matches: 8. The CDR3 is made up of 18 amino acids. CDR1 is SGHNT and CDR2 is YYREEE in the germline V gene (reference sequence). CDR3 amino acids: CASSLAGLAGGVYNEQFF. The CDR3 DNA is TGTGCCAGCAGCTTGGCGGGTTTAGCGGGAGGGGTCTACAATGAGCAGTTCTTC.

The chain combines TRBV28 with TRBJ2-7, with D unclear. V gave up 3 bases and J gave up 6 bases, with 9 bases separating them. CDR3 length: 12 amino acids. CDR1 and CDR2 from the germline V gene are MDHEN and SYDVKM. This chain's CDR3 is CASSFAQFEQYF. The DNA of the CDR3 is TGTGCCAGCAGTTTCGCCCAGTTCGAGCAGTACTTC.